The 17 T cell receptor beta chains below come from one sample, sequenced in a study of OX40 agonist ivuxolimab in advanced cancers. The protocol was immunoSEQ multiplex PCR, while the TCRdb copy is restricted to in-frame clones and leaves out a portion. In the table there are over 25,000 clones, around 90% of which are singletons. The source was CD4+ or CD8+ T cells sorted from blood, collected in a trial of the OX40 agonist ivuxolimab. The receptors here all came from an adult with an advanced solid tumor such as melanoma, head and neck, liver or kidney cancer.

This chain uses TRBV27 with TRBJ2-2; D unclear. With 3 bases removed from V and 5 bases from J, the gap between germline ends came to 4 bases. Germline V lookup: CDR1 MNHEY, CDR2 SMNVEV (reference sequence). This CDR3 has 12 residues. This chain's CDR3 is CASSFKTGELFF. Here the CDR3 DNA reads TGTGCCAGCAGTTTCAAAACCGGGGAGCTGTTTTTT.

The rearrangement links TRBV6-6 to TRBJ2-5, with D uncertain. The germline gives CDR1 MNHNY, CDR2 SVGAGI (reference sequence). Trimming took 6 bases from V and 2 from J, leaving 13 bases between them. The length of the CDR3 is 14 residues. The CDR3 DNA reads TGTGCCAGCAGCGGACGGCTTGAGCAAGAGACCCAGTACTTC. Translated, it gives CASSGRLEQETQYF.

This sequence joins TRBV2 and TRBJ1-2; TRBD1 is a possible D gene (6 bases). V lost 7 bases, J lost 8 bases, and 29 bases lay in between. This CDR3 comprises 17 residues. Germline lookup yields CDR1 SNHLY and CDR2 FYNNEI. CDR3 residues: CASTLPGEEVNETGYTF. CDR3 DNA: TGTGCCAGCACCCTTCCAGGGGAAGAGGTTAATGAAACGGGCTACACCTTC.

The chain is built from TRBV9 and TRBJ1-4, with D hard to call. Germline V gene sequence: CDR1 SGDLS, CDR2 YYNGEE. Trimming pared 4 bases from V and 0 bases from J, leaving 4 bases between. CDR3 length: 13 residues. CDR3 coding DNA: TGTGCCAGCAGCCCCACAACTAATGAAAAACTGTTTTTT. Protein: CASSPTTNEKLFF.

The chain carries TRBV11-1 and TRBJ1-1; TRBD1 matches 7 bases. This CDR3 region has 15 residues. Germline V CDR1 and CDR2: SGHAT, FQDESV (reference sequence). V lost 2 bases to trimming and J lost 4 bases; unmatched junction nucleotides: 7. The CDR3 loop reads CASSLREGAFTEAFF. CDR3 DNA: TGTGCCAGCAGCTTAAGGGAGGGGGCCTTCACTGAAGCTTTCTTT.

V gene TRBV27 combines with J gene TRBJ2-5; D uncertain. V lost 2 bases, J lost 5 bases, and 3 bases lay in between. Looked up from germline, CDR1 is MNHEY and CDR2 is SMNVEV (reference sequence). This CDR3 region has 11 residues. The CDR3 is CASSLGETQYF. As DNA, the CDR3 is TGTGCCAGCAGTTTAGGGGAGACCCAGTACTTC.

The table lists this clone with a few counts. The chain uses TRBV19 and TRBJ1-5; 10 nucleotides line up with TRBD1. V lost 4 bases and J lost 1; bases outside the gene matches: 10. The germline V gene has CDR1 LNHDA and CDR2 SQIVND (reference sequence). The CDR3 extends over 18 amino acids. CDR3 nucleotide sequence: TGTGCCAGTAGTAAAAATCGACAGGGGGCGCTGAGCAATCAGCCCCAGCATTTT. As protein: CASSKNRQGALSNQPQHF.

The genes are TRBV5-6 and TRBJ1-4, with 9 bases matching TRBD1. The trim removed 0 bases at V and 4 bases at J, leaving 7 bases unmatched. This CDR3 region has 17 residues. The germline gives CDR1 SGHDT, CDR2 YYEEEE. The CDR3 DNA reads as TGTGCCAGCAGCTTGGCGACAGGGGGAGAGGGTAATGAAAAACTGTTTTTT. Amino acid sequence: CASSLATGGEGNEKLFF.

This sequence joins TRBV6-1 and TRBJ1-1; D is unresolved. V was clipped by 3 bases and J by 1 base, with 3 bases between them. Germline V gene sequence: CDR1 MNHNS, CDR2 SASEGT. This CDR3 contains 12 residues. The CDR3, as DNA: TGTGCCAGCAGTGAGGGGAACACTGAAGCTTTCTTT. Protein: CASSEGNTEAFF.

V gene TRBV4-2 combines with J gene TRBJ2-7; TRBD2 matches at 8 bases. Unmatched junction bases numbered 6, after V lost 1 base and J lost 4 bases. Germline CDR1 reads LGHNA; CDR2 reads YNFKEQ. This CDR3 is built from 15 residues. The CDR3 DNA reads TGTGCCAGCAGCCAAGTCGGTAGCGGGATATACGAGCAGTACTTC. Protein sequence: CASSQVGSGIYEQYF.

The chain has TRBV18 and TRBJ2-7, with unresolved D. Germline V gene sequence: CDR1 KGHSH, CDR2 LQKENI. V lost 8 bases to trimming and J lost 1 base, with 12 bases between them. This CDR3 has 13 residues. DNA for the CDR3: TGTGCCAGCACCCGGGCCTCATCCTACGAGCAGTACTTC. Amino acids: CASTRASSYEQYF.

This clone was counted once. CDR3 amino acids: CATSRVPTGDRRPLTQYF. In DNA, the CDR3 is TGTGCCACCAGCAGAGTACCGACTGGGGACAGGCGGCCGTTGACCCAGTACTTC. V gene TRBV15 combines with J gene TRBJ2-5, with 8 nucleotides matching TRBD1. Germline-derived CDR1 and CDR2 are LNHNV and YYDKDF (reference sequence). The CDR3 covers 18 residues. Unmatched junction bases numbered 17, after V lost 1 base and J lost 7 bases.

The V and J genes are TRBV7-2 and TRBJ2-7; 9 bases are a match to TRBD2. This CDR3 contains 14 residues. Germline lookup yields CDR1 SGHTA and CDR2 FQGNSA. V was clipped by 4 bases and J by 3 bases; unmatched bases: 4. CDR3 sequence reads: CASSYSGGNYEQYF. CDR3 bases: TGTGCCAGCAGCTATAGCGGGGGAAACTACGAGCAGTACTTC.

The chain links TRBV4-3 to TRBJ2-7; 7 bases are a match to TRBD2. The CDR3 is 14 amino acids. With 4 bases clipped from V and 3 bases from J, the junction kept 6 bases outside the gene matches. The germline gives CDR1 LGHNA, CDR2 YSLEER. CDR3 sequence reads: CASSPWEGIYEQYF. In DNA form, the CDR3 reads TGCGCCAGCAGCCCTTGGGAGGGAATCTACGAGCAGTACTTC.

The chain links TRBV10-1 to TRBJ2-1, with 7 nucleotides matching TRBD1. V shed 8 bases and J 4 bases; nucleotides not matched to a gene: 14. The CDR3 totals 16 residues. Germline assignment: CDR1 WNHNN and CDR2 SYGVQD (reference sequence). The CDR3 sequence is CASGTNRGARYNEQFF. In DNA form, the CDR3 reads TGCGCCAGCGGAACCAACAGGGGTGCAAGGTACAATGAGCAGTTCTTC.

The CDR3 DNA reads TGTGCCAGTAGTATCTGGGCAGGGGGCGAGTCTAATGAAAAACTGTTTTTT. Translating gives CASSIWAGGESNEKLFF. The chain joins TRBV19 to TRBJ1-4; 8 bases fit TRBD1. J gave up 3 bases and V 3 bases, and 9 bases lay outside the gene matches. Germline lookup yields CDR1 LNHDA and CDR2 SQIVND (reference sequence). The CDR3 has 17 residues.

This clone was recorded a few times. This rearrangement joins TRBV4-1 to TRBJ2-7; D is ambiguous. The V and J ends lost 0 bases and 10 bases respectively, with 10 bases between them. The CDR3 is 12 amino acids. The germline CDR1 and CDR2 sequences are MGHRA and YSYEKL. The CDR3 region has the DNA TGCGCCAGCAGCCAAGATCACGTGGGCCAGTACTTC. It yields the protein CASSQDHVGQYF.